This entry concerns a single T cell receptor (beta chain). This sample is part of a study of response to subunit inactivated influenza vaccine. V was shortened by 0 bases and J by 2 bases, with 5 bases between the two germline ends. The CDR3 is 13 amino acids. Germline CDR1 is SNHLY and CDR2 is FYNNEI. MiXCR was run by TCRdb on the RT-PCR reads, yielding one entry per CDR3 protein. Of some 800,000 distinct CDR3 sequences listed, 21% are singletons. The V and J genes are TRBV2 and TRBJ2-7, with D unresolved. This clonotype was obtained from a middle-aged man who received an inactivated influenza vaccine. Source: PBMCs from blood, taken roughly 5 days after vaccination. CDR3 residues: CASSEAVTYEQYF. CDR3 DNA sequence: TGTGCCAGCAGTGAAGCGGTAACCTACGAGCAGTACTTC.